Presented here are 21 T cell receptor beta chains from one specimen sequenced in a study of blood T cell repertoires in COVID-19. Using immunoSEQ multiplex PCR, the repertoire was profiled, and TCRdb retains in-frame clones only, with some absent. The table includes around 130,000 clones, 84% detected once. Sequencing was carried out using peripheral blood. Receptors were obtained from a woman aged 55 to 70 with acute or convalescent COVID-19.

The V call is TRBV5-8, the J call TRBJ1-5; 9 bases map to TRBD1. Germline CDR1 is SGHTS and CDR2 is YDEGEE. The CDR3 has 17 residues. J lost 4 bases, V lost 0 bases, and 8 bases had no gene match. The chain's CDR3 is CASSLEWTGVGNQPQHF. CDR3 nucleotides: TGTGCCAGCAGCTTGGAATGGACAGGGGTCGGGAATCAGCCCCAGCATTTT.

The chain combines TRBV3-1 (or the pseudogene TRBV3-2) with TRBJ2-1; D may be TRBD1 (5 bases). Between the trimmed V and J ends, which lost 1 base and 7 bases, there was a span of 8 bases. There are 13 residues in the CDR3. The germline gives CDR1 LGHDT, CDR2 YNNKEL (reference sequence). CDR3 residues: CASSQGRVNEQFF. The CDR3 region has the DNA TGTGCCAGCAGCCAAGGCAGGGTTAATGAGCAGTTCTTC.

The chain joins TRBV11-1 to TRBJ1-1; 7 bases fit TRBD1. J was trimmed by 0 bases and V by 5 bases; bases with no gene match: 9. From germline, CDR1 is SGHAT and CDR2 FQDESV (reference sequence). The CDR3 covers 16 residues. Here the CDR3 reads CASSQAGTAVNTEAFF. DNA for the CDR3: TGTGCCAGCAGCCAAGCCGGGACAGCCGTGAACACTGAAGCTTTCTTT.

The chain has TRBV2 and TRBJ1-1, with 9 bases aligning to TRBD1. V was clipped by 2 bases and J by 5 bases; unmatched bases: 3. Germline V gene sequence: CDR1 SNHLY, CDR2 FYNNEI. CDR3 length equals 14 residues. CDR3 nucleotides: TGTGCCAGCAGTGAAATCGGGACAGGGACTGAAGCTTTCTTT. Its translation is CASSEIGTGTEAFF.

V usage is TRBV3-1 (or the pseudogene TRBV3-2) and J usage is TRBJ1-2, with D perhaps matching TRBD1 (5 bases). The CDR3 totals 16 residues. V was pared by 1 base and J by 6 bases, with 18 bases between. Germline-derived CDR1 and CDR2 are LGHDT and YNNKEL (reference sequence). CDR3: CASSQGLQVEGHGYTF. The DNA for the CDR3 is TGTGCCAGCAGCCAAGGTCTGCAGGTGGAGGGACATGGCTACACCTTC.

This clone was detected only once. The chain carries TRBV11-2 and TRBJ2-1; no firm D call. V was trimmed by 1 base and J by 6 bases, leaving 10 bases between them. The CDR3 runs to 14 residues. Germline CDR1 and CDR2: SGHAT and FQNNGV. This CDR3 is CASSLASVVNEQFF. The CDR3 DNA sequence: TGTGCCAGCAGCTTAGCGTCCGTTGTCAATGAGCAGTTCTTC.

The chain uses TRBV5-1 and TRBJ2-3; maybe TRBD2 (6 bases). Deletions cut 1 base from V and 2 bases from J, with 11 bases between. The length of the CDR3 is 15 residues. Germline loops: CDR1 SGHRS, CDR2 YFSETQ. In DNA, the CDR3 is TGCGCCAGCAGCTTGATTGGGACTGACACAGATACGCAGTATTTT. The encoded protein is CASSLIGTDTDTQYF.

The V and J genes are TRBV5-1 and TRBJ2-7; D is unclear. V lost 2 bases, J lost 6 bases, and 15 bases lay in between. Germline lookup yields CDR1 SGHRS and CDR2 YFSETQ. The CDR3 sequence is 14 residues long. CDR3 coding DNA: TGCGCCAGCAGCTTCTCATCTCCGGTTGGCGAGCAGTACTTC. Amino acid sequence: CASSFSSPVGEQYF.

This clone has more than one count but fewer than ten. This chain links TRBV19 with TRBJ1-4, with 7 bases that match TRBD1. Germline CDR1 LNHDA, CDR2 SQIVND (reference sequence). CDR3 length: 14 residues. V trimming: 7 bases; J trimming: 4 bases; junction bases outside the gene matches: 6. CDR3 amino acids: CASNPGQINEKLFF. CDR3 in DNA: TGTGCCAGTAATCCGGGACAGATTAATGAAAAACTGTTTTTT.

This clone is a singleton in its sample. V gene TRBV10-3 combines with J gene TRBJ1-2; D is unclear. V lost 3 bases to trimming and J lost 4 bases, with 6 bases between them. CDR1 is ENHRY and CDR2 is SYGVKD in the germline V gene. The CDR3 length is 12 residues. In DNA form, the CDR3 reads TGTGCCATCAGTGATGCGGGCTATGGCTACACCTTC. It specifies CAISDAGYGYTF.

The chain has TRBV4-1 and TRBJ2-1, with D hard to call. This CDR3 is built from 20 residues. Looked up from germline, CDR1 is MGHRA and CDR2 is YSYEKL. The ends were cut back, 1 base at V and 3 bases at J, with 25 bases in the middle. As DNA, the CDR3 is TGCGCCAGCAGCCAAGTCCCCCTTTCTGGGCTCCCCCGGCGCTACAATGAGCAGTTCTTC. This sequence encodes CASSQVPLSGLPRRYNEQFF.

This chain joins TRBV19 and TRBJ1-4; no definite D call. This CDR3 is 14 amino acids long. Looked up from germline, CDR1 is LNHDA and CDR2 is SQIVND (reference sequence). Trimming cost V 5 bases and J 8 bases, with 15 bases left between them. CDR3 sequence: CASSSLRGEEKLFF. The CDR3, as DNA: TGTGCCAGTAGTTCCCTCAGAGGAGAAGAAAAACTGTTTTTT.

This chain uses TRBV9 with TRBJ2-5; possibly TRBD2 for D (6 bases). Between the trimmed V and J ends, which lost 1 base and 2 bases, there was a span of 9 bases. Per germline, CDR1 SGDLS and CDR2 YYNGEE. The CDR3 extends over 14 amino acids. The CDR3 sequence is CASSVYGGQETQYF. The CDR3 nucleotides are TGTGCCAGCAGCGTATACGGGGGACAAGAGACCCAGTACTTC.

V and J are TRBV12-5 and TRBJ1-1; 7 bases are shared with TRBD1. Trimming removed 8 bases from V and 2 bases from J; junction bases left unmatched: 11. CDR3 length: 15 residues. CDR1 and CDR2 (germline): LGHNT, FRNRAP. CDR3 nucleotide sequence: TGTGCTAGTCAAAGAACCGGGACAGCCAACACTGAAGCTTTCTTT. The encoded protein is CASQRTGTANTEAFF. The full variable domain, completed using reference TRBV12-5 and TRBJ1-1, is DARVTQTPRHKVTEMGQEVTMRCQPILGHNTVFWYRQTMMQGLELLAYFRNRAPLDDSGMPKDRFSAEMPDATLATLKIQPSEPRDSAVYFCASQRTGTANTEAFFGQGTRLTVV.

Remarks on this clone: Germline is not matched at one junction end, which may reflect a read error. V is TRBV7-9 and J is TRBJ1-2; 10 bases are a match to TRBD1. Germline values: CDR1 SEHNR, CDR2 FQNEAQ (reference sequence). CDR3 length equals 15 residues. The CDR3 DNA is TGTGCCAGCAGCCTAATATCCGGGACAGGGGCCGGGTGGGCCTTC. It translates to CASSLISGTGAGWAF.

The chain uses TRBV12-3 or TRBV12-4 and TRBJ2-2; the D gene is possibly TRBD2 (7 bases). The germline V and J ends were trimmed by 6 bases and 6 bases, with 11 bases remaining between them. The CDR3 is 13 residues long. The CDR3 here is CASSLGGPGELFF. DNA for the CDR3: TGTGCCAGCAGCCTCGGGGGGCCCGGGGAGCTGTTTTTT.

The rearrangement joins TRBV3-1 (or the pseudogene TRBV3-2) to TRBJ1-5, with a weak D call TRBD1 (5 bases). The V gene lost 0 bases and the J gene lost 9 bases, with 18 bases spanning the gap. Germline-derived CDR1 and CDR2 are LGHDT and YNNKEL (reference sequence). The CDR3 loop spans 16 amino acids. Here the CDR3 DNA reads TGTGCCAGCAGCCAAGAAGGAGGACGGGGGATTTGGCCCCAGCATTTT. Its translation: CASSQEGGRGIWPQHF.

In its sample, this clone was seen once. The V gene is TRBV4-2, the J gene TRBJ2-7; 8 bases agree with TRBD1. The trim removed 1 base at V and 7 bases at J, leaving 3 bases unmatched. Germline values: CDR1 LGHNA, CDR2 YNFKEQ. This CDR3 has 13 residues. The CDR3 coding sequence is TGTGCCAGCAGCCAAGGGACAGGGCGAGAGCAGTACGTC. Protein: CASSQGTGREQYV.

V usage is TRBV29-1 and J usage is TRBJ1-2, with 10 bases lining up with TRBD1. The trim removed 1 base at V and 4 bases at J, leaving 9 bases unmatched. The CDR3 totals 16 residues. Germline V gene sequence: CDR1 SQVTM, CDR2 ANQGSEA. The CDR3 coding sequence is TGCAGCGTTGAAGGGGGGACAGGGGACAATTCCTATGGCTACACCTTC. Amino acids: CSVEGGTGDNSYGYTF. Based on the CDR3 plus reference TRBV29-1 and TRBJ1-2, the full variable domain is SAVISQKPSRDICQRGTSLTIQCQVDSQVTMMFWYRQQPGQSLTLIATANQGSEATYESGFVIDKFPISRPNLTFSTLTVSNMSPEDSSIYLCSVEGGTGDNSYGYTFGSGTRLTVV.

The V call is TRBV28, the J call TRBJ2-5; 7 bases match TRBD1. CDR1 is MDHEN and CDR2 is SYDVKM in the germline V gene. CDR3 length: 15 residues. The ends lost 6 bases at V and 4 bases at J; junction bases unmatched: 11. In nucleotides, the CDR3 is TGTGCCAGCAGCCCCAACAGGGGAAACGCAGAGACCCAGTACTTC. Its translation: CASSPNRGNAETQYF. Filled out from reference TRBV28 and TRBJ2-5, the complete variable domain reads DVKVTQSSRYLVKRTGEKVFLECVQDMDHENMFWYRQDPGLGLRLIYFSYDVKMKEKGDIPEGYSVSREKKERFSLILESASTNQTSMYLCASSPNRGNAETQYFGPGTRLLVL.

The J gene is TRBJ2-1, the V gene TRBV18; D might be TRBD1 (5 bases). The V end was cut by 0 bases, the J end by 0 bases, with 21 bases between. Germline CDR1 reads KGHSH; CDR2 reads LQKENI. The CDR3 consists of 20 residues. The CDR3 DNA sequence: TGTGCCAGCTCACCACCGGGTTGGGTCTCGACAGAGAGCTCCTACAATGAGCAGTTCTTC. Its protein is CASSPPGWVSTESSYNEQFF.